This T cell receptor (beta chain) was recovered during a study of Graves' ophthalmopathy and Graves' hyperthyroidism. As regards this clonotype: Its antigen is as yet unknown.

PBMCs were isolated from an approximately 10 ml sample of fresh peripheral blood. Amplifying from RNA transcripts, the study obtained TCR beta CDR3 regions. An opening RT-PCR round employed HTBI primers and preceded a second-round multiplex PCR. TCRdb reanalysed the multiplex PCR reads using MiXCR and keeps one entry per CDR3 protein. The table has about 400,000 distinct CDR3 sequences, approximately 21% seen once. Trimming cost V 1 base and J 5 bases, with 9 bases left between them. Germline CDR1 reads MNHNS; CDR2 reads SASEGT. This CDR3 is 14 amino acids long. Study-level findings and limits: The model's ophthalmopathy progression predictions had more than 55% sensitivity and roughly 72% specificity. A majority of expanded thyroid clonotypes exceeding 0.001 frequency were likewise present in blood.

The sequence derives from a woman under 30 with stable Graves' hyperthyroidism. The sequenced material came from peripheral blood. The chain employs TRBV6-1 and TRBJ1-5, with a weak D call TRBD1 (5 bases). CDR3: CASSEDRWDQPQHF. The DNA for the CDR3 is TGTGCCAGCAGTGAAGACAGGTGGGATCAGCCCCAGCATTTT.